This is a list of T cell receptor beta chains from one sample in a study of T cell repertoires in cytomegalovirus infection. TCRdb used MiXCR to reprocess the reads, holding one entry per CDR3 protein. The table shows about 310,000 distinct CDR3 sequences, with roughly 17% occurring only once. The sample comprised PBMCs. These receptors originate from a human donor in good health (CMV status not recorded). Some clones in this sample may be carry-over from other donors' samples. Each CDR3 is given with its conserved first and last residue.

V: TRBV28; J: TRBJ2-1; length: 14; CDR3: CASSQGRDDNEQFF
V: TRBV19; J: TRBJ2-2; length: 15; CDR3: CASSRSGTRAGELFF
V: TRBV6-1; J: TRBJ1-1; length: 14; CDR3: CASSSQEAVTEAFF
V: TRBV5-1; J: TRBJ2-7; length: 15; CDR3: CASSISGTGGYEQYF
V: TRBV7-2; J: TRBJ2-5; length: 14; CDR3: CASSSGTVGETQYF
V: TRBV7-2; J: TRBJ1-2; length: 13; CDR3: CASRDRHNYGYTF
V: TRBV12-3/TRBV12-4; J: TRBJ1-3; length: 13; CDR3: CASSSVQGGTIYF
V: TRBV7-9; J: TRBJ1-1; length: 15; CDR3: CASSPKERLNTEAFF
V: TRBV12-3/TRBV12-4; J: TRBJ1-1; length: 14; CDR3: CASRWTGEGTEAFF
V: TRBV20-1; J: TRBJ2-7; length: 13; CDR3: CSAGWTADYEQYF
V: TRBV11-2; J: TRBJ2-6; length: 16; CDR3: CGIAGGNSSGANVLTF
V: TRBV7-2; J: TRBJ1-2; length: 16; CDR3: CASSLGGVQRDYGYTF
V: TRBV12-3/TRBV12-4; J: TRBJ1-2; length: 16; CDR3: CASSDHRDRRQHGYTF
V: TRBV4-1; J: TRBJ2-5; length: 17; CDR3: CASSSRPQGGVLETQYF
V: TRBV7-9; J: TRBJ2-5; length: 14; CDR3: CASSLISGGETQYF
V: TRBV7-2; J: TRBJ1-4; length: 14; CDR3: CASSLDSRDEKLFF
V: TRBV28; J: TRBJ1-2; length: 13; CDR3: CASSFGEVRGYTF
V: TRBV12-3/TRBV12-4; J: TRBJ1-1; length: 12; CDR3: CASAGLNTEAFF
V: TRBV11-1; J: TRBJ2-1; length: 16; CDR3: CATGNLAGATNNEQFF
V: TRBV11-1; J: TRBJ2-1; length: 21; CDR3: CASSLVSGQGFELPLYNEQFF
V: TRBV20-1; J: TRBJ1-4; length: 15; CDR3: CSARDGKGLGEKLFF
V: TRBV4-3; J: TRBJ2-5; length: 16; CDR3: CASSQVGTSEEETQYF
V: TRBV29-1; J: TRBJ2-2; length: 14; CDR3: CSVIGTANTGELFF
V: TRBV7-6; J: TRBJ2-7; length: 14; CDR3: CASSIGTGSHEQYF
V: TRBV19; J: TRBJ1-6; length: 16; CDR3: CASSLRQGTYNSPLHF
V: TRBV12-3/TRBV12-4; J: TRBJ1-2; length: 15; CDR3: CAITSDSGENYGYTF
V: TRBV18; J: TRBJ2-1; length: 14; CDR3: CASSPGTASHEQFF
V: TRBV20-1; J: TRBJ1-2; length: 14; CDR3: CSARGPTAGSGYTF
V: TRBV11-2; J: TRBJ2-1; length: 16; CDR3: CASSLVYRGSYNEQFF
V: TRBV6-2/TRBV6-3; J: TRBJ2-1; length: 18; CDR3: CASSGGQAFSIPYNEQFF
V: TRBV28; J: TRBJ1-5; length: 14; CDR3: CASSLVMSSQPQHF
V: TRBV4-2; J: TRBJ2-5; length: 15; CDR3: CASSQGQGPQETQYF
V: TRBV5-4; J: TRBJ2-1; length: 15; CDR3: CASSRGTSGDNEQFF
V: TRBV6-2/TRBV6-3; J: TRBJ2-5; length: 14; CDR3: CASRWTSDQETQYF
V: TRBV5-1; J: TRBJ2-1; length: 15; CDR3: CASSLGSTQYNEQFF
V: TRBV20-1; J: TRBJ2-4; length: 12; CDR3: CSATRQSNIQYF
V: TRBV19; J: TRBJ2-2; length: 13; CDR3: CASSITSIGELFF
V: TRBV7-2; J: TRBJ2-7; length: 15; CDR3: CASSLRGRLTYEQYF
V: TRBV12-3/TRBV12-4; J: TRBJ2-7; length: 14; CDR3: CASSLGQGAREQYF
V: TRBV24-1; J: TRBJ2-2; length: 16; CDR3: CATSDRDSSNTGELFF
V: TRBV7-8; J: TRBJ1-1; length: 17; CDR3: CASVSRGALLRNTEAFF
V: TRBV28; J: TRBJ1-2; length: 13; CDR3: CASTGQANYGYTF
V: TRBV7-9; J: TRBJ2-7; length: 14; CDR3: CASTPWGVDHEQYF
V: TRBV12-3/TRBV12-4; J: TRBJ1-2; length: 16; CDR3: CASNDRDRVIFYGYTF
V: TRBV20-1; J: TRBJ1-5; length: 16; CDR3: CSATAPQDGFRGPQHF
V: TRBV18; J: TRBJ2-5; length: 13; CDR3: CASSGDRQETQYF
V: TRBV5-1; J: TRBJ1-1; length: 18; CDR3: CASSFDRGGSAGNTEAFF
V: TRBV29-1; J: TRBJ2-5; length: 13; CDR3: CSVELGAAETQYF
V: TRBV12-3/TRBV12-4; J: TRBJ2-1; length: 14; CDR3: CASSSGPAGAEQFF
V: TRBV19; J: TRBJ1-5; length: 14; CDR3: CASSIQGLNQPQHF
V: TRBV6-2/TRBV6-3; J: TRBJ1-5; length: 14; CDR3: CASSRGIAIGPQHF
V: TRBV20-1; J: TRBJ2-2; length: 14; CDR3: CSARVTRGPGELFF
V: TRBV7-2; J: TRBJ2-5; length: 15; CDR3: CASSLSGEDGETQYF
V: TRBV2; J: TRBJ2-5; length: 15; CDR3: CASSERSGGQETQYF
V: TRBV4-2; J: TRBJ2-6; length: 14; CDR3: CASRADTGANVLTF
V: TRBV27; J: TRBJ2-5; length: 15; CDR3: CASSLGGTGSQTQYF